This T cell receptor beta chain derives from a study of blood T cell repertoires in COVID-19. Study-wide context: Sites in the United States, Italy and Spain provided acute and convalescent COVID-19 samples. T cells, B-cell-depleted T cells, or PBMCs supplied cDNA or gDNA.

The CDR3 sequence is 15 residues long. V was cut by 6 bases and J by 5 bases, with 17 bases left in between. In the source study's methods: Amplification with reference gene primers provided the estimates of nucleated cell counts. The data were produced by immunoSEQ multiplex PCR, yet TCRdb's version contains in-frame clones alone and is incomplete. That table supplies the V and J calls and clone size; D and trimming were determined from the DNA. Here the sample spans 100,000 to 120,000 clones, about 88% being singletons. The chain employs TRBV23-1 and TRBJ2-1, with a weak D call TRBD2 (6 bases). TRBV23-1 carries the ORF label, with uncertain function. Material: peripheral blood. The TCR comes from a woman aged 50 to 60 with acute or convalescent COVID-19. CDR3 residues: CASSRLLAPDNEQFF. DNA for the CDR3: TGCGCCAGCAGCCGGTTACTAGCCCCTGACAATGAGCAGTTCTTC.